This note documents a single T cell receptor (beta chain) sequence. What it recognizes is unknown. The data were taken from a study of response to subunit inactivated influenza vaccine. Findings and limits, study-wide: After each seasonal influenza vaccination, few new T cells are recruited, the authors suggested.

Via MiXCR, TCRdb re-called the RT-PCR reads, giving one row per CDR3 protein. The table records hundreds of thousands of distinct CDR3 sequences, 14% of them present only once. Trimming took 4 bases from V and 0 from J; bases not matched to a gene: 5. CDR1 is SQVTM and CDR2 is ANQGSEA in the germline V gene. The CDR3 is 14 residues long. The clonotype originates from a man aged 45-65 years who received an inactivated influenza vaccine. This rearrangement joins TRBV29-1 to TRBJ2-7; 8 nucleotides align to TRBD2. The sequencing here drew on PBMCs from blood, taken 14 to 15 days before vaccination. The CDR3 reads CSVVILAGSYEQYF. The CDR3 bases are TGCAGCGTTGTCATCCTAGCGGGCTCCTACGAGCAGTACTTC.